Given below is one T cell receptor beta chain in context. Antigen: not known. Overall study findings and caveats: The TCR gene usage of tumor memory CD4+ T cells clustered together with blood and lymph node memory CD4+ cells and with lymph node naive CD4+ cells.

TCRdb re-analysed the 5' RACE reads in MiXCR, keeping a single row per CDR3 protein. Of about 40,000 distinct CDR3 sequences listed, 22% were seen once; the top ten hold approximately 4.7%. The sorted Tregs were CD4+CD25+CD127-/low cells. Losses at the gene ends were 2 bases for V and 4 bases for J; bases not matched to a gene: 8. CDR3 length: 14 amino acids. Germline lookup yields CDR1 SQVTM and CDR2 ANQGSEA. Sequencing was carried out using Tregs sorted from a lymph node. This sequence was found in a female donor with breast cancer. The rearrangement joins TRBV29-1 to TRBJ2-7; TRBD1 agrees at 7 bases. The CDR3, as DNA: TGCAGCGTTGAAATGCCCGGGACAGCTTACGAGCAGTACTTC. Translation gives CSVEMPGTAYEQYF.